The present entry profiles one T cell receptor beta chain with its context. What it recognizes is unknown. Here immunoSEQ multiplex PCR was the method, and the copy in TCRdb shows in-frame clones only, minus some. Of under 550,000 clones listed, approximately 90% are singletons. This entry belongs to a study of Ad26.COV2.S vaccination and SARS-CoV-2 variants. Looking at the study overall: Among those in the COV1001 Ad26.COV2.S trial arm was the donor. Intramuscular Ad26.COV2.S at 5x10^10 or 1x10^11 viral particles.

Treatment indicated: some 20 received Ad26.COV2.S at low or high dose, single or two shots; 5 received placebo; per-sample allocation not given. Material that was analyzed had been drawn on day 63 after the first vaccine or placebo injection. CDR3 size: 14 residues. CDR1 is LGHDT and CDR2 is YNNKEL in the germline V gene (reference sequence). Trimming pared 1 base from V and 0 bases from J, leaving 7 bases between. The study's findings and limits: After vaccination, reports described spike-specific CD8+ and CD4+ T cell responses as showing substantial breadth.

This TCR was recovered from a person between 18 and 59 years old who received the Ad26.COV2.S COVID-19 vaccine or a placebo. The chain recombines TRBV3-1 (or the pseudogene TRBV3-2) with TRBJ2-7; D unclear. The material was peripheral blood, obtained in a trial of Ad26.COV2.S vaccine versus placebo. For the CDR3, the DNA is TGTGCCAGCAGCCAAGTAACAGACTCCTACGAGCAGTACTTC. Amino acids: CASSQVTDSYEQYF.